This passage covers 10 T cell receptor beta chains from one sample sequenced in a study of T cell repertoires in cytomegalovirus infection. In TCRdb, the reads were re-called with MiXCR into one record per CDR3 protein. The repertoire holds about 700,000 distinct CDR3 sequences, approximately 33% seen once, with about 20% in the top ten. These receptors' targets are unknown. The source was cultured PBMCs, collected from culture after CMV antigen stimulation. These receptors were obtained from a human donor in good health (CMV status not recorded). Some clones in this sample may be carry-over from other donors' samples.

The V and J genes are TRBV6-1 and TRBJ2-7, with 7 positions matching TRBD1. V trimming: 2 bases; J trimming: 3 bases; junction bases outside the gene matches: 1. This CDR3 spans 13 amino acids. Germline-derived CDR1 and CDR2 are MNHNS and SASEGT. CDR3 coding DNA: TGTGCCAGCAGTGAAAACAGGGGCTACGAGCAGTACTTC. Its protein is CASSENRGYEQYF.

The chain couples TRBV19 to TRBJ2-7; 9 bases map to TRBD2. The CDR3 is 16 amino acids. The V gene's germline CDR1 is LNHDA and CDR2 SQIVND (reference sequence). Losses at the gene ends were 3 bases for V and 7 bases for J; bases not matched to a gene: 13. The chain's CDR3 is CASSISIAGASLEQYF. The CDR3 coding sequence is TGTGCCAGTAGTATCTCCATAGCGGGGGCTTCCTTGGAGCAGTACTTC.

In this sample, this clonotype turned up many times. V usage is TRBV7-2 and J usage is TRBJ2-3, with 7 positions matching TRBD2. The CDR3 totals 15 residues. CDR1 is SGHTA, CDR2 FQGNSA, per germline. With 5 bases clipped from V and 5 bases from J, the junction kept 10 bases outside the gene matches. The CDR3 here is CASSASGTGGDTQYF. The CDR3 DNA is TGTGCCAGCAGCGCTAGCGGAACGGGGGGAGATACGCAGTATTTT.

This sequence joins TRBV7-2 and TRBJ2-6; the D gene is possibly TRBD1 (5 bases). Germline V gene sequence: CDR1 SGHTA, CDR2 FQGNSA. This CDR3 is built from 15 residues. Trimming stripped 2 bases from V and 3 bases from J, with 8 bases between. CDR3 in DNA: TGTGCCAGCAGCTTATTGCAGGGTGGGGCCAACGTCCTGACTTTC. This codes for CASSLLQGGANVLTF.

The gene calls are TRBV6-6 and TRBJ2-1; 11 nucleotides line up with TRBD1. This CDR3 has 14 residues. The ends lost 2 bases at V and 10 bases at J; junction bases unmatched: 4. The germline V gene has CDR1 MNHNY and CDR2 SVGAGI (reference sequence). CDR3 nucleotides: TGTGCCAGCAGTTACCGGGGACAGGGGGTAGAGCAGTTCTTC. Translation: CASSYRGQGVEQFF.

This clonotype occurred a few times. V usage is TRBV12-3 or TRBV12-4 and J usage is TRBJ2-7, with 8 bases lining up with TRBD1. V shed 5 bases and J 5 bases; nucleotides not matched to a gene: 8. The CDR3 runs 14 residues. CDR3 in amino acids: CASSAQGALDEQYF. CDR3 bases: TGTGCCAGCAGTGCCCAGGGGGCGCTGGACGAGCAGTACTTC.

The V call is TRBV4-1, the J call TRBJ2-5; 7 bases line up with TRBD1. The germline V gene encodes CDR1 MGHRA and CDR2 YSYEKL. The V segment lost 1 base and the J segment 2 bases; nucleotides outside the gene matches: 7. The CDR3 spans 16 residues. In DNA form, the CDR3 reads TGCGCCAGCAGCCAAGTAAAGGGGGCGCGGCAAGAGACCCAGTACTTC. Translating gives CASSQVKGARQETQYF.

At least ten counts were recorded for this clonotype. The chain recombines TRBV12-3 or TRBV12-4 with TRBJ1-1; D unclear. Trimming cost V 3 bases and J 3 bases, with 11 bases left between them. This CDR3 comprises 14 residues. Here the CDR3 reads CASSLPPGDTEAFF. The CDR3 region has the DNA TGTGCCAGCAGTTTGCCCCCCGGGGACACTGAAGCTTTCTTT.

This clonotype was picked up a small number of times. This CDR3 reads CASSLDAGIAGELFF. As DNA, the CDR3 is TGTGCCAGCAGCTTAGACGCAGGAATAGCCGGGGAGCTGTTTTTT. J is TRBJ2-2 and V is TRBV7-2; D remains ambiguous. CDR3 length equals 15 residues. The V gene lost 1 base and the J gene lost 6 bases, with 12 bases spanning the gap. Germline V gene data show CDR1 as SGHTA and CDR2 as FQGNSA.

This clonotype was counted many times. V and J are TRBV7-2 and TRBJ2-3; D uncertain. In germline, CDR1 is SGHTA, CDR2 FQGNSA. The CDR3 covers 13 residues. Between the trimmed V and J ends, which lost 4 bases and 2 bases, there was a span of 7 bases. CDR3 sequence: CASSSSLTDTQYF. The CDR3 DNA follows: TGTGCCAGCAGCTCCTCCCTCACAGATACGCAGTATTTT.